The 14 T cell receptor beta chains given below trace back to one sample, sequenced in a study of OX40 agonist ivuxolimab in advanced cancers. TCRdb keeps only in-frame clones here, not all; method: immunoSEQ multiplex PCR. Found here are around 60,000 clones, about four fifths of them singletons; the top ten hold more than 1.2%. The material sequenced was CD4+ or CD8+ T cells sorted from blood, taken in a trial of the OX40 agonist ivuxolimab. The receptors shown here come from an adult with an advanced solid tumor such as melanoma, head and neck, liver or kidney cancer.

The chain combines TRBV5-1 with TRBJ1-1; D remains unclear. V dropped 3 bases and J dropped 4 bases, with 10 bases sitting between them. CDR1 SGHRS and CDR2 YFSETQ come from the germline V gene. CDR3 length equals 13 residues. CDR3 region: CASSSEGGTEAFF. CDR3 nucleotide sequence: TGCGCCAGCAGCTCAGAGGGAGGCACTGAAGCTTTCTTT.

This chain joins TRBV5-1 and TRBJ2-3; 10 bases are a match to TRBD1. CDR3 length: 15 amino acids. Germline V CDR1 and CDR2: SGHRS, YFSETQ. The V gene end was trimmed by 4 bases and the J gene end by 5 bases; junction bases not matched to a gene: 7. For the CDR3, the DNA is TGCGCCAGCAGCCGAGAGGACAGGGGGAGAGATACGCAGTATTTT. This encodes CASSREDRGRDTQYF.

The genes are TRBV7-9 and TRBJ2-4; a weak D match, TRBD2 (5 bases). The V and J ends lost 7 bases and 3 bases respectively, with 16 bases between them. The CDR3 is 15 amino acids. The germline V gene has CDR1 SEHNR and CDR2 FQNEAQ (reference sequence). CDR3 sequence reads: CASMWGDLGKNIQYF. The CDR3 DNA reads TGTGCCAGCATGTGGGGAGACCTAGGCAAAAACATTCAGTACTTC.

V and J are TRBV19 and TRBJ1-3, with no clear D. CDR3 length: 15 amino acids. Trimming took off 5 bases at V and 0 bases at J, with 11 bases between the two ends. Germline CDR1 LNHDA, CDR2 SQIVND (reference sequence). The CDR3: CASSPPWDSGNTIYF. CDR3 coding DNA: TGTGCCAGTAGTCCCCCCTGGGACTCTGGAAACACCATATATTTT. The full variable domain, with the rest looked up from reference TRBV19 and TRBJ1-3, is DGGITQSPKYLFRKEGQNVTLSCEQNLNHDAMYWYRQDPGQGLRLIYYSQIVNDFQKGDIAEGYSVSREKKESFPLTVTSAQKNPTAFYLCASSPPWDSGNTIYFGEGSWLTVV.

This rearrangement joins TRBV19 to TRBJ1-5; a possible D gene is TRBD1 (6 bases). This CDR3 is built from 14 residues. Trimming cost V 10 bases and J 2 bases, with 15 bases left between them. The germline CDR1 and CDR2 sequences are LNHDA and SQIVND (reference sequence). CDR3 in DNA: TGTGCCACCGCGGCGGGGGGCGGCAATCAGCCCCAGCATTTT. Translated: CATAAGGGNQPQHF.

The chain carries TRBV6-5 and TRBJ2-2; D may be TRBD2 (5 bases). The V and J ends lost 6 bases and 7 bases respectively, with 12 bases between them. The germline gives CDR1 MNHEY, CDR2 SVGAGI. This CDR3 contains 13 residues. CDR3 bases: TGTGCCAGCAGGACTTCCGGGGACGGGGAGCTGTTTTTT. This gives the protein CASRTSGDGELFF.

The CDR3 loop is CASSPPQRDDTQYF. The CDR3 bases are TGTGCCAGCTCACCACCCCAGCGGGATGATACGCAGTATTTT. The genes are TRBV18 and TRBJ2-3; TRBD2 matches 7 bases. This CDR3 has 14 amino acids. The germline V gene has CDR1 KGHSH and CDR2 LQKENI. V shed 0 bases and J 6 bases; nucleotides not matched to a gene: 3.

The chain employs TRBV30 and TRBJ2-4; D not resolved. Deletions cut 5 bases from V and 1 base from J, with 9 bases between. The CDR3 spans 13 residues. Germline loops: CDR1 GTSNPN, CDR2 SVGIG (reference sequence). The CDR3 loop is CAWADYAKNIQYF. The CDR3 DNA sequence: TGTGCCTGGGCGGATTACGCCAAAAACATTCAGTACTTC.

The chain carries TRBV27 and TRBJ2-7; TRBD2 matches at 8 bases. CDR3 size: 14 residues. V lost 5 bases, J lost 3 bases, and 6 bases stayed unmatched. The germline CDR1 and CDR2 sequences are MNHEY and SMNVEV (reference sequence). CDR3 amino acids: CASSKRGPNYEQYF. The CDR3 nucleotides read TGTGCCAGCAGTAAGCGGGGGCCGAACTACGAGCAGTACTTC.

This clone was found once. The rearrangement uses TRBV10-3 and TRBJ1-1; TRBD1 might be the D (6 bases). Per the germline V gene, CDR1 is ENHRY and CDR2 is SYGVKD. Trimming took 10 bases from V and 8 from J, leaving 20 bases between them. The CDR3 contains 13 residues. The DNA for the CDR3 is TGTGCCAGTAGGGCTACCGGGACACCAGAAGCTTTCTTT. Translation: CASRATGTPEAFF.

CDR3 sequence (DNA): TGTGCCAGCAGCTTAGCCGGTAATGGCTACACCTTC. This encodes CASSLAGNGYTF. The chain combines TRBV7-9 with TRBJ1-2, with D hard to call. V dropped 0 bases and J dropped 6 bases, with 5 bases sitting between them. The CDR3 covers 12 residues. Germline CDR1 SEHNR, CDR2 FQNEAQ (reference sequence).

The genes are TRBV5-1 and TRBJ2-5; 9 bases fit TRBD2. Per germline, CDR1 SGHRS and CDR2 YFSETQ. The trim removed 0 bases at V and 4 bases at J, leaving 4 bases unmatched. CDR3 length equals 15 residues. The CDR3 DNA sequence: TGCGCCAGCAGCTTGGCCAGCGGGGGGAGAGAGACCCAGTACTTC. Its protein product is CASSLASGGRETQYF.

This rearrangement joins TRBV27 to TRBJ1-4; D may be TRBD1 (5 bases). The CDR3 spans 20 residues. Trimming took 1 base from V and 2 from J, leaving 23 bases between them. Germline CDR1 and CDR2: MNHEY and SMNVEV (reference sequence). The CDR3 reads CASSLFGTSVGYTTNEKLFF. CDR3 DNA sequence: TGTGCCAGCAGTTTATTTGGGACTTCAGTAGGGTACACGACTAATGAAAAACTGTTTTTT.

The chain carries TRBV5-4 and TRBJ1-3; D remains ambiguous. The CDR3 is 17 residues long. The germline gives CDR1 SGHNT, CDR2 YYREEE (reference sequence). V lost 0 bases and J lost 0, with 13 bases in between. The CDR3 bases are TGTGCCAGCAGCTTGGGGGCAGGCACCCTCTCTGGAAACACCATATATTTT. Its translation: CASSLGAGTLSGNTIYF. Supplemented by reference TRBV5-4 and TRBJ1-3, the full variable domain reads ETGVTQSPTHLIKTRGQQVTLRCSSQSGHNTVSWYQQALGQGPQFIFQYYREEENGRGNFPPRFSGLQFPNYSSELNVNALELDDSALYLCASSLGAGTLSGNTIYFGEGSWLTVV.